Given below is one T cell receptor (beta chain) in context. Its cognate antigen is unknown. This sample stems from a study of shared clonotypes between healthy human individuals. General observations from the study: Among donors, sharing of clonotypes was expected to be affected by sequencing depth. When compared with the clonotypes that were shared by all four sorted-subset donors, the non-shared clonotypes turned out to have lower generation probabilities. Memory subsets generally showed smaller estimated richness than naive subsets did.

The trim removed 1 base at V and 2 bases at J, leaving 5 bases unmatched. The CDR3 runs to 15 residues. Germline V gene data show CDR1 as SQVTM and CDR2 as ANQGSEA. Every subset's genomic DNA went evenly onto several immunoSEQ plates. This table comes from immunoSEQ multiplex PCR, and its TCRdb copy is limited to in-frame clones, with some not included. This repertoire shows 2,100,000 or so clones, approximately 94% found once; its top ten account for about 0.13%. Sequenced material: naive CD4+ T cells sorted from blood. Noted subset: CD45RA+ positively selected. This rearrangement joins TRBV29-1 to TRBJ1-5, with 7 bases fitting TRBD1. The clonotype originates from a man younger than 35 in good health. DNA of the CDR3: TGCAGCGTTGAAGTGGGGGGGACAGGCAATCAGCCCCAGCATTTT. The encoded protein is CSVEVGGTGNQPQHF.